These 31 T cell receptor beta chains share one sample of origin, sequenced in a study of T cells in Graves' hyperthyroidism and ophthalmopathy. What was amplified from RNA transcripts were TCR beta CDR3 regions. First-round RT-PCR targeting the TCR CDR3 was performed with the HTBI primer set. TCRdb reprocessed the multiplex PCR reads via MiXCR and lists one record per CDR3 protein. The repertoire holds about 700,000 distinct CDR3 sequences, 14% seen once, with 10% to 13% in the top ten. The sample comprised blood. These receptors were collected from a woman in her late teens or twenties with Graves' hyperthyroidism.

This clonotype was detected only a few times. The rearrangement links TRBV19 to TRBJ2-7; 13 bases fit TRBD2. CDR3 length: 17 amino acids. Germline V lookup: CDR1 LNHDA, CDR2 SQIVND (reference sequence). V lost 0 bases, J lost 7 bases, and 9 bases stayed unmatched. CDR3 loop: CASSIEGGTSGIQEQYF. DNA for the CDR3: TGTGCCAGTAGTATAGAAGGAGGGACTAGCGGGATTCAGGAGCAGTACTTC.

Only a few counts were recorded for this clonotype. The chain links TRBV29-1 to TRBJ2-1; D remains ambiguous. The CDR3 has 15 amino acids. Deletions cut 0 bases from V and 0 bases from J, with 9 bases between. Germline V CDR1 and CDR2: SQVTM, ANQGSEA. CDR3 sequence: CSVEDRQSSYNEQFF. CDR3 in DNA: TGCAGCGTTGAAGATCGTCAGAGCTCCTACAATGAGCAGTTCTTC.

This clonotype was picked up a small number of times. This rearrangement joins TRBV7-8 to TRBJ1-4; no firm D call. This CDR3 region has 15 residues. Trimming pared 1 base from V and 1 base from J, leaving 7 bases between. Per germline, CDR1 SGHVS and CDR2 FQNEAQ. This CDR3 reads CASSLEGRTNEKLFF. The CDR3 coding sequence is TGTGCCAGCAGCTTAGAGGGTAGAACTAATGAAAAACTGTTTTTT.

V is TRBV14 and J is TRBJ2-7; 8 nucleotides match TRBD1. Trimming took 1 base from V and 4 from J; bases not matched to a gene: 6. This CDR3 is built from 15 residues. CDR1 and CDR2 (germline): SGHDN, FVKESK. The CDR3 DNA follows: TGTGCCAGCAGCCAAGGAGGGACAGGATCGTACGAGCAGTACTTC. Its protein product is CASSQGGTGSYEQYF.

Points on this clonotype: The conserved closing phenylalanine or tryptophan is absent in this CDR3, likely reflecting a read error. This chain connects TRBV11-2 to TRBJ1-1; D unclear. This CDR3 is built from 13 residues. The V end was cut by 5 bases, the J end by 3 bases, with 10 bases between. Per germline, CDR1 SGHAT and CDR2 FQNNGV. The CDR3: CASSPYGHTEAFL. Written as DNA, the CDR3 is TGTGCCAGCAGCCCTTACGGCCACACTGAAGCTTTCCTT.

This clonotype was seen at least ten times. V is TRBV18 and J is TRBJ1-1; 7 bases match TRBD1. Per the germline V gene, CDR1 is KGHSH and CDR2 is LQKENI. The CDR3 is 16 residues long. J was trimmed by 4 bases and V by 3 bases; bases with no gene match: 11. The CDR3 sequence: CASSPDRVSPFTEAFF. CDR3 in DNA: TGTGCCAGCTCACCTGACAGGGTTTCCCCCTTCACTGAAGCTTTCTTT.

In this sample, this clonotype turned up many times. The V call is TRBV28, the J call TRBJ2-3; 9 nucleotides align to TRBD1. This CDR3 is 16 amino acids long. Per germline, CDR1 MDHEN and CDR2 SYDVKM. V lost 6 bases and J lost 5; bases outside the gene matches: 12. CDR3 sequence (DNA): TGTGCCAGCAGCCTAAGGGGACAGGGAGTGAGAGATACGCAGTATTTT. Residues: CASSLRGQGVRDTQYF.

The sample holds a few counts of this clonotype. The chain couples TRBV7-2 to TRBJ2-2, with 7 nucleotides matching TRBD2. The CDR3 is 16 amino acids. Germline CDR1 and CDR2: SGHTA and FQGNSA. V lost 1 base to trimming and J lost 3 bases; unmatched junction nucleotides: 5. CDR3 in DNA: TGTGCCAGCAGCTTAGGGGGGGGAGGTCACACCGGGGAGCTGTTTTTT. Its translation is CASSLGGGGHTGELFF.

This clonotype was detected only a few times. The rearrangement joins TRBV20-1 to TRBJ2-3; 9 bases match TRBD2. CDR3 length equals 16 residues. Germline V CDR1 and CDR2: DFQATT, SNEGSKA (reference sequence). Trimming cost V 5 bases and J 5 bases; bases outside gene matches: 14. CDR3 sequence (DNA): TGCAGTGCTCCACTTAACCTAGCGGGGATGAAAGATACGCAGTATTTT. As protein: CSAPLNLAGMKDTQYF.

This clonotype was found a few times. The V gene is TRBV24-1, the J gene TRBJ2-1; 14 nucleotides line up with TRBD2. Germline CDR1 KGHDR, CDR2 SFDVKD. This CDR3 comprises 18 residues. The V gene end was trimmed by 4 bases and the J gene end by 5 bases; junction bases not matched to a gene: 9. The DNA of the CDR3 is TGTGCCACCAGTGACCCAGGACTAGCGGGAGGTTCCCACAATGAGCAGTTCTTC. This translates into CATSDPGLAGGSHNEQFF.

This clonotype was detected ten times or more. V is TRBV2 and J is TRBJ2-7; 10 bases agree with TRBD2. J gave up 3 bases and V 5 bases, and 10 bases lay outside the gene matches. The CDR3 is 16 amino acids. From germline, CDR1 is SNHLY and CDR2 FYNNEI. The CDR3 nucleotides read TGTGCCAGCAGTTGGTCTAGCGGGAGTGGAAACTACGAGCAGTACTTC. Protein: CASSWSSGSGNYEQYF.

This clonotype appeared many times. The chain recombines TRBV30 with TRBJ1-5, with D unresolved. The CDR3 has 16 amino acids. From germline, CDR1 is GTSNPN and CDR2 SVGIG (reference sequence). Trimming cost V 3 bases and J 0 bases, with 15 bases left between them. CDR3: CAWRPPSAVSNQPQHF. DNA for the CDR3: TGTGCCTGGAGACCCCCTTCGGCGGTTAGCAATCAGCCCCAGCATTTT.

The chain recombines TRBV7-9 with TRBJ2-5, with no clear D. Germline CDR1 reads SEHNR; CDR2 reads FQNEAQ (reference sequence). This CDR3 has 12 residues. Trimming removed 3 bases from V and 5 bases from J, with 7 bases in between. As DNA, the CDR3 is TGTGCCAGCAGCTTTTTTGAGGAGACCCAGTACTTC. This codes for CASSFFEETQYF.

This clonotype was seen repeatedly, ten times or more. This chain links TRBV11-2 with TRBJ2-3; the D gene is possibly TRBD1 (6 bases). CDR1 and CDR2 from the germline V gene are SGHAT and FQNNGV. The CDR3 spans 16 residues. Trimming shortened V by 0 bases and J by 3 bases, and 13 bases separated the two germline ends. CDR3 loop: CASSLDGQTYTDTQYF. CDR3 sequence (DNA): TGTGCCAGCAGCTTAGACGGACAGACCTATACAGATACGCAGTATTTT.

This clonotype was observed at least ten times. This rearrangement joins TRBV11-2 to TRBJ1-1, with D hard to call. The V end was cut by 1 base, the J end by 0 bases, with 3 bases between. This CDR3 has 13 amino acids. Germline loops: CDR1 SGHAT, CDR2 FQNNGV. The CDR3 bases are TGTGCCAGCAGCTTAGTGCTGAACACTGAAGCTTTCTTT. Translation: CASSLVLNTEAFF.

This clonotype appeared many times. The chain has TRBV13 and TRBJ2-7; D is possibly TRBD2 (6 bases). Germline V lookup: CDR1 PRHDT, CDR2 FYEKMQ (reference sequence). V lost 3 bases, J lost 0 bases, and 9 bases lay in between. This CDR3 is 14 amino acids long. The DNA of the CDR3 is TGTGCCAGCAGCTTCTCGCGGGGCTCCTACGAGCAGTACTTC. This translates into CASSFSRGSYEQYF. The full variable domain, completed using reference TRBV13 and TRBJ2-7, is AAGVIQSPRHLIKEKRETATLKCYPIPRHDTVYWYQQGPGQDPQFLISFYEKMQSDKGSIPDRFSAQQFSDYHSELNMSSLELGDSALYFCASSFSRGSYEQYFGPGTRLTVT.

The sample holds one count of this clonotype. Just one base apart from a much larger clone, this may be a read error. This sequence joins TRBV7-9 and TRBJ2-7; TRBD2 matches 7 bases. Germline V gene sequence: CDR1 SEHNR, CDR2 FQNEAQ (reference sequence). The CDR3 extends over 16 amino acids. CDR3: CVSSLAGGLERNEQYF. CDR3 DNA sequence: TGTGTCAGCAGCTTAGCGGGCGGCCTCGAAAGGAACGAGCAGTACTTC.

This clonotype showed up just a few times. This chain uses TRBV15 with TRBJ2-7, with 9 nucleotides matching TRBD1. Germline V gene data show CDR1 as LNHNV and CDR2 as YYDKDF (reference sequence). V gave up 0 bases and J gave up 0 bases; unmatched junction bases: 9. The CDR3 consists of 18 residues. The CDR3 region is CATSRDLPGQGTSYEQYF. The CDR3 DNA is TGTGCCACCAGCAGAGATCTCCCGGGACAGGGAACCTCCTACGAGCAGTACTTC.

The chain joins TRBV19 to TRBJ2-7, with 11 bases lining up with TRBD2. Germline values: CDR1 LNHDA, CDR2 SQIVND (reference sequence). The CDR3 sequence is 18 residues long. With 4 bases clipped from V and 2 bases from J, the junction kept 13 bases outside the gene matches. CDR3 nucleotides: TGTGCCAGTAGTACCAAATACCTACTAGCGGGAGTACCCTACGAGCAGTACTTC. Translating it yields CASSTKYLLAGVPYEQYF.

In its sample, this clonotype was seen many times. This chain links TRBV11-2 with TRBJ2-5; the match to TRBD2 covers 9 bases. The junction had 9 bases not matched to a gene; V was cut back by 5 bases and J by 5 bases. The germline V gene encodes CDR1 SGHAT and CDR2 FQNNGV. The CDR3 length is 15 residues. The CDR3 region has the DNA TGTGCCAGCAGCCAACTAGCGGGTACCCTGGAGACCCAGTACTTC. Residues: CASSQLAGTLETQYF. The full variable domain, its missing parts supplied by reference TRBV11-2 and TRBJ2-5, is EAGVAQSPRYKIIEKRQSVAFWCNPISGHATLYWYQQILGQGPKLLIQFQNNGVVDDSQLPKDRFSAERLKGVDSTLKIQPAKLEDSAVYLCASSQLAGTLETQYFGPGTRLLVL.

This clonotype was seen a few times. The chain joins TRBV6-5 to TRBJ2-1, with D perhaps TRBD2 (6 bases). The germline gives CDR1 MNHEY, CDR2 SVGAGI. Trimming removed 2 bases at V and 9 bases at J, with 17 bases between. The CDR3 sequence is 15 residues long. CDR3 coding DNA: TGTGCCAGCAGTTACGCCGGACTAAGTGGGGGTGAGCAGTTCTTC. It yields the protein CASSYAGLSGGEQFF.

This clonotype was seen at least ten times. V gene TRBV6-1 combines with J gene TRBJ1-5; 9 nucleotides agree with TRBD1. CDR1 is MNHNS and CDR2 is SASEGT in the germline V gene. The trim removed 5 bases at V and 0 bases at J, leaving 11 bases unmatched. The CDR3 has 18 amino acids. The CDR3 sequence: CASSSGTGSNYSNQPQHF. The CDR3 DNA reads TGTGCCAGCAGTTCCGGGACAGGGTCGAATTATAGCAATCAGCCCCAGCATTTT.

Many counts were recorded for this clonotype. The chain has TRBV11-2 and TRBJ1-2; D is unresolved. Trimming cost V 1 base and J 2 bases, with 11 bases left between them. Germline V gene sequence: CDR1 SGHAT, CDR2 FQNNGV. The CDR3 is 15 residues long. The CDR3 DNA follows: TGTGCCAGCAGCTTAGGCGTAACAGTAAACTATGGCTACACCTTC. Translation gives CASSLGVTVNYGYTF.

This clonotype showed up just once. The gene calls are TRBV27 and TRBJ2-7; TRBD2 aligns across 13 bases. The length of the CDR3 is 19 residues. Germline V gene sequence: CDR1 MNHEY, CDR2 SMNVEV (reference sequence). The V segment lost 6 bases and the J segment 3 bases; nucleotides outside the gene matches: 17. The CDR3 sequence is CASRASGLAGSKTGYEQYF. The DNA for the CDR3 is TGTGCCAGCAGAGCCTCGGGACTAGCGGGGTCAAAAACCGGCTACGAGCAGTACTTC.

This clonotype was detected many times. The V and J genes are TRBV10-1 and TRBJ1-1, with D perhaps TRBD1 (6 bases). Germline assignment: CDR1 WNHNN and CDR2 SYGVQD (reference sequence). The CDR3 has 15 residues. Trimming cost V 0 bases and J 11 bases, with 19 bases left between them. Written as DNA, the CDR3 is TGCGCCAGCAGTGAGTCGACAGGAACAGGGTCTCGGGCTTTCTTT. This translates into CASSESTGTGSRAFF.

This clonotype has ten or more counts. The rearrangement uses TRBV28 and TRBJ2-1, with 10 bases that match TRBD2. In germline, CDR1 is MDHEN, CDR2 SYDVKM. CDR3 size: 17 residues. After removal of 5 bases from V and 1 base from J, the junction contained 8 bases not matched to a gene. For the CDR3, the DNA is TGTGCCAGCAGTCTAGCGGGAGTGATCGATTCCTACAATGAGCAGTTCTTC. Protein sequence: CASSLAGVIDSYNEQFF.

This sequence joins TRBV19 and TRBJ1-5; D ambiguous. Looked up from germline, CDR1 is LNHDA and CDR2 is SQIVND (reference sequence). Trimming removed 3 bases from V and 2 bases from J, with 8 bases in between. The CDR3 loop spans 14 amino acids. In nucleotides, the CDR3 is TGTGCCAGTAGTATTGAATTCGGCAATCAGCCCCAGCATTTT. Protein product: CASSIEFGNQPQHF. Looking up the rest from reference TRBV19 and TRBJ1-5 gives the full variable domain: DGGITQSPKYLFRKEGQNVTLSCEQNLNHDAMYWYRQDPGQGLRLIYYSQIVNDFQKGDIAEGYSVSREKKESFPLTVTSAQKNPTAFYLCASSIEFGNQPQHFGDGTRLSIL.

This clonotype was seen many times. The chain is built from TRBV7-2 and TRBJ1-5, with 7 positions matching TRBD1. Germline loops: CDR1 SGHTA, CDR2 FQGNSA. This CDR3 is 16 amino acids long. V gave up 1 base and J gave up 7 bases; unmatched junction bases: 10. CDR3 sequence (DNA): TGTGCCAGCAGCTTAGGGGGGACAGCCTTTCCCCAGCCCCAGCATTTT. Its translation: CASSLGGTAFPQPQHF.

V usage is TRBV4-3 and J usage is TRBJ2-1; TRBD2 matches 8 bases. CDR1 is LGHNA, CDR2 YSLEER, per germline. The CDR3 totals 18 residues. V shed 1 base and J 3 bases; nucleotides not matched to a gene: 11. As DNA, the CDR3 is TGCGCCAGCAGCCAAGGGTGGGGTCCGGGAGGGATCTACAATGAGCAGTTCTTC. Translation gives CASSQGWGPGGIYNEQFF.

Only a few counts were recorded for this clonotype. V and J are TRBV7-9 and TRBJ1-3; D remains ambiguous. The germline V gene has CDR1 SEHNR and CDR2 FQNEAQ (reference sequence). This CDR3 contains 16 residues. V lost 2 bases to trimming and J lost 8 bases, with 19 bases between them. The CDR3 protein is CASSLWLRFLPYTIYF. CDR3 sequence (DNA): TGTGCCAGCAGCTTATGGCTAAGATTCCTCCCCTACACCATATATTTT. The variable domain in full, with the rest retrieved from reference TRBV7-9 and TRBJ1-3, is DTGVSQNPRHKITKRGQNVTFRCDPISEHNRLYWYRQTLGQGPEFLTYFQNEAQLEKSRLLSDRFSAERPKGSFSTLEIQRTEQGDSAMYLCASSLWLRFLPYTIYFGEGSWLTVV.

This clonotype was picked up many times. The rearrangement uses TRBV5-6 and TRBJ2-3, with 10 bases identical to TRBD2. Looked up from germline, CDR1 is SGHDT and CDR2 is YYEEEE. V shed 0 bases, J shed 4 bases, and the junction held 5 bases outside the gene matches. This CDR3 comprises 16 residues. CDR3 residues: CASSLELAGVSDTQYF. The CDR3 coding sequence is TGTGCCAGCAGCTTGGAGCTAGCGGGAGTATCAGATACGCAGTATTTT.